These T cell receptor beta chains were read from a single sample in a study of blood T cells in healthy people across ages. TCRdb used MiXCR to reprocess the 5' RACE reads, holding one entry per CDR3 protein. The sample has around 1,500,000 distinct CDR3 sequences, about 30% seen once. Sequenced: blood. All receptors derive from a woman in her 30s in good health. CDR3s include the opening cysteine and the closing phenylalanine or tryptophan. Each record gives: V gene, clone size, D gene, J gene, CDR3 DNA, CDR3 protein. A D gene is named only where the DNA matches it firmly. Rows may omit the clone size; those that give it use once, few, many or a size class.

TRBV10-3,few,TRBD2,TRBJ2-3,TGTGCCATCAGAGACCCCACCAGGGCTAGCGGGACAGATACGCAGTATTTT,CAIRDPTRASGTDTQYF
TRBV12-3/TRBV12-4,many,NA,TRBJ2-1,TGTGCCAGCAGCACCTCCGGGACGAGGGCTTACAATGAGCAGTTCTTC,CASSTSGTRAYNEQFF
TRBV5-1,few,TRBD2,TRBJ2-1,TGCGCCAGCAGCTTGGGTCGGGCGGGAGAAGCAGAGCAGTTCTTC,CASSLGRAGEAEQFF
TRBV2,few,NA,TRBJ2-1,TGTGCCAGCAGTGAGGAGCGGCACGCTCCTGAGCAGTTCTTC,CASSEERHAPEQFF
TRBV5-6,few,TRBD2,TRBJ2-4,TGTGCCAGCAGCCCCCCGGGAGGGCGGGCGGAGGAGCAGTACTTC,CASSPPGGRAEEQYF
TRBV5-1,NA,NA,TRBJ2-1,TGCGCCAGCAGCCCGAGGGGCCTTAGGGACAATGAGCAGTTCTTC,CASSPRGLRDNEQFF
TRBV18,NA,NA,TRBJ2-1,TGTGCCAGCTCACCAAATTCCGGGCGGAATGAGCAGTTCTTC,CASSPNSGRNEQFF
TRBV5-4,many,NA,TRBJ2-1,TGTGCCAGCAGCCCAACAGGGATTCTGGGGAATGAGCAGTTCTTC,CASSPTGILGNEQFF
TRBV5-1,NA,NA,TRBJ2-7,TGCGCCAGCAGCTTGGAGGGATTCTCCTACAATGAGCAGTACTTC,CASSLEGFSYNEQYF
TRBV29-1,many,NA,TRBJ2-5,TGCAGCGCGTTACGGGTGGAGGGTTTGGAGACCCAGTACTTC,CSALRVEGLETQYF
TRBV7-9,few,NA,TRBJ2-1,TGTGCCAGCAGCCGTCTGGAGGGGTCTGGAGAGCAGTTCTTC,CASSRLEGSGEQFF
TRBV4-2,NA,NA,TRBJ2-7,TGTGCCAGCAGCCAAGAAGCCGGAGAGGAGTACTACGAGCAGTACTTC,CASSQEAGEEYYEQYF
TRBV12-3/TRBV12-4,NA,NA,TRBJ2-3,TGTGCCAGCAGTTTGTCGTGGTTAGTGGGGGCAGATATGGAGTATTTC,CASSLSWLVGADMEYF
TRBV2,NA,TRBD1,TRBJ2-7,TGTGCCAGCAGGTGGGACAGGGGGATAGCGGGAGCTAAAGAGCAGTACTTC,CASRWDRGIAGAKEQYF
TRBV7-9,once,NA,TRBJ2-1,TGTGCCAGCAGCTTAGTCGGGGGCAGCGGCAATGAGCAGTTCTTC,CASSLVGGSGNEQFF
TRBV5-5,few,NA,TRBJ1-1,TGTGCCAGCACCCTCGAGCCGGATCAGGGTGAAGCTTTCTTT,CASTLEPDQGEAFF
TRBV5-1,many,NA,TRBJ2-1,TGCGCCAGCAGCCCGGGGTCAGCGCGATACAATGAGCAGTTCTTC,CASSPGSARYNEQFF
TRBV3-1,NA,TRBD2,TRBJ2-1,TGTGCCGCGGGGGGGGCCGGCTATGAGCAGTTCTTC,CAAGGAGYEQFF
TRBV12-3/TRBV12-4,few,TRBD1,TRBJ2-5,TGTGCCAGCAGTTTAACAGGGGCCTTATCGGAGACCCAGTACTTC,CASSLTGALSETQYF
TRBV12-3/TRBV12-4,few,TRBD1,TRBJ2-7,TGTGCCAGCAGTTCCCCCCGGGACAGGGCAAGCTACGAGCAGTACTTC,CASSSPRDRASYEQYF
TRBV20-1,many,NA,TRBJ2-1,TGCAGTGCTACCCCGCCTGGGGGCTACAATGAGCAGTTCTTC,CSATPPGGYNEQFF
TRBV7-9,NA,NA,TRBJ1-5,TGTGCCAGCAGCTTAGCACCCGAGGGAATGGGGGATCAGCCCCAGCATTTT,CASSLAPEGMGDQPQHF
TRBV20-1,once,TRBD1,TRBJ1-2,TGCAGTGCTACACAGGGGGAGGGCCATGGCTGCACCTTC,CSATQGEGHGCTF
TRBV5-1,NA,NA,TRBJ1-1,TGCGCCAGCAGCTTGGCCGGAGGGGGAGGAGGAGGGAGGACTGAAGCTTTCTTT,CASSLAGGGGGGRTEAFF
TRBV5-1,few,NA,TRBJ2-7,TGCGCCAGCAGGGTAATAGGGAACGAGCAGTACTTC,CASRVIGNEQYF
TRBV5-1,many,NA,TRBJ2-7,TGCGCCAGCAGCTTTGGGGGCTCCTCTTCCTACGAGCAGTACTTC,CASSFGGSSSYEQYF
TRBV20-1,few,NA,TRBJ1-2,TGCAGTGCTAATGAGGGGGGAGAGGACTATGGCTACACCTTC,CSANEGGEDYGYTF
TRBV5-1,few,NA,TRBJ2-7,TGCGCCAGCAGCTTGGGGTTCGACTACGAGCAGTACTTC,CASSLGFDYEQYF
TRBV2,NA,NA,TRBJ1-2,TGTGCCAGCGGGAACGAAGCTAACTATGGCTACACCTTC,CASGNEANYGYTF
TRBV24-1,NA,TRBD1,TRBJ2-1,TGTGCCACCAGTGATTCAACCGGGACAGGGGGCTACAATGAGCAGTTCTTC,CATSDSTGTGGYNEQFF
TRBV7-2,once,NA,TRBJ1-5,TGTGCCAGCAGCTTAGATACAGGGTCGCTTCGGCCCCAGCATTTT,CASSLDTGSLRPQHF
TRBV5-5,few,NA,TRBJ1-2,TGTGCCAGCAGCTTAACCGGGACAAGCACTAACTATGGCTACACCTTC,CASSLTGTSTNYGYTF
TRBV29-1,few,NA,TRBJ1-1,TGCAGCGTCAGACAGGTTTTGAACACTGAAGCTTTCTTT,CSVRQVLNTEAFF
TRBV18,few,TRBD2,TRBJ2-7,TGTGCCAGCTCACCACGAGCTAGCGGGCACCCGAACTACGAGCAGTACTTC,CASSPRASGHPNYEQYF
TRBV20-1,NA,TRBD2,TRBJ2-1,TGCAGTGCTAGGCGCGGACTAGCGGGAGTACATGAGCAGTTCTTC,CSARRGLAGVHEQFF
TRBV29-1,many,NA,TRBJ2-6,TGCAGCGTCTTAGATGGGCCATCTGGGGCCAACGTCCTGACTTTC,CSVLDGPSGANVLTF
TRBV10-2,NA,TRBD2,TRBJ2-1,TGCGCCAGCAGAGTTACTAGCGGGAGTACGGATGAGCAGTTCTTC,CASRVTSGSTDEQFF